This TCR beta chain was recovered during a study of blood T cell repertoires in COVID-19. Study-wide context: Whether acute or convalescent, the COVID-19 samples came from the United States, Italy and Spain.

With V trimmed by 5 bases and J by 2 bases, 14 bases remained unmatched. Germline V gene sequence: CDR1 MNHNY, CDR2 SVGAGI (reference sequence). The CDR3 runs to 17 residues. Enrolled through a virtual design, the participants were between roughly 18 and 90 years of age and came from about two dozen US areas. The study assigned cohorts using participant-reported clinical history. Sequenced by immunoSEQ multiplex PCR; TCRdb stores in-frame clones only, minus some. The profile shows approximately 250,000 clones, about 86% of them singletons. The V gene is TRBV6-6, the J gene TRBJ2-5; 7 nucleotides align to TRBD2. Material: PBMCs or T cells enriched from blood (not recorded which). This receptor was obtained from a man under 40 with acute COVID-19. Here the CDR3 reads CASSHLLGGVQQETQYF. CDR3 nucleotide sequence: TGTGCCAGCAGTCACCTCCTGGGGGGGGTCCAACAAGAGACCCAGTACTTC.